This TCR beta chain was documented in a study of T cell responses to AZD1222 COVID-19 vaccine. Points on this clone: Its target is unknown.

The CDR3 totals 13 residues. The germline V and J ends were trimmed by 4 bases and 3 bases, with 10 bases remaining between them. Germline V gene sequence: CDR1 SGHDN, CDR2 FVKESK. Method: immunoSEQ multiplex PCR; TCRdb's copy keeps in-frame clones and lacks some. The table has tens of thousands of clones, over 85% seen once; the top ten hold 2% to 2.5%. Study observations and caveats: The donor group comprised mostly white British people and more females; the analysis possibly underestimated clonal diversity. Increases in Spike-specific TCR breadth and depth were seen after two AZD1222 doses.

Sequencing used peripheral blood, obtained on day 0 of AZD1222 vaccination. This receptor was identified in an adult in good health. V usage is TRBV14 and J usage is TRBJ2-7; perhaps D is TRBD1 or TRBD2 (5 bases each). CDR3 protein: CASSRDGNYEQYF. DNA of the CDR3: TGTGCCAGCAGCCGGGACGGGAACTACGAGCAGTACTTC.